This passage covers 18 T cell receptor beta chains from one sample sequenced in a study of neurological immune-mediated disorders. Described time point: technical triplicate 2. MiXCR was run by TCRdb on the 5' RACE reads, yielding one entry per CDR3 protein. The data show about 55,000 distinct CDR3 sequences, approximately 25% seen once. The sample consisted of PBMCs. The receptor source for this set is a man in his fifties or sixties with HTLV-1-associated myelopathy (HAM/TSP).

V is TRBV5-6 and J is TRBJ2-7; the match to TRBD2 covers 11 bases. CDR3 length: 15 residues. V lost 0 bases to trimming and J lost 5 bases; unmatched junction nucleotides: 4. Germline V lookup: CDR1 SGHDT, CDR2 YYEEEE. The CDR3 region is CASSLASGRSHEQYF. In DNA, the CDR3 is TGTGCCAGCAGCTTGGCTAGCGGGAGGTCCCACGAGCAGTACTTC.

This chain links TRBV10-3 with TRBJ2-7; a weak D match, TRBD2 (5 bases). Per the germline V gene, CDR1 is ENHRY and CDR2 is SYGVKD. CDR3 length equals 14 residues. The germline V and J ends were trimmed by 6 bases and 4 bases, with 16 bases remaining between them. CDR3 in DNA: TGTGCCATCAGGGGCGTCGGGGTGGGATACGAGCAGTACTTC. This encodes CAIRGVGVGYEQYF.

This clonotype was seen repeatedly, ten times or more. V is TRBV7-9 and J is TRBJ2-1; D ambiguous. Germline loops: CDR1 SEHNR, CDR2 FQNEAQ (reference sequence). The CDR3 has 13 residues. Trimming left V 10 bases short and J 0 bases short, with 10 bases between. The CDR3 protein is CATAESSYNEQFF. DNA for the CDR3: TGTGCCACTGCGGAGAGCTCCTACAATGAGCAGTTCTTC.

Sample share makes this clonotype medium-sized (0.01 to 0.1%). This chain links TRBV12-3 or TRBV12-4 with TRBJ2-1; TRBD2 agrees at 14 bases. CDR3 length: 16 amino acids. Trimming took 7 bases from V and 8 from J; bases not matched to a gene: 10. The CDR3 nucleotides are TGTGCCAGCATACCCGGGACTAGCGGGGGTTTGGATGAGCAGTTCTTC. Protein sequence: CASIPGTSGGLDEQFF.

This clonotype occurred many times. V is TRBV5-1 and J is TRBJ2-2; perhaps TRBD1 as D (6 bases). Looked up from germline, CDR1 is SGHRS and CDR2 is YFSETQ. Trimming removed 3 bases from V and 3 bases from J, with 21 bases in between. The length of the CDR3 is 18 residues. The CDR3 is CASSSGPTSGGDTGELFF. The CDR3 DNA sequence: TGCGCCAGCAGCTCTGGTCCGACCTCTGGGGGCGACACCGGGGAGCTGTTTTTT.

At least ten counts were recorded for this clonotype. CDR3 sequence: CSARAVGLVHSGELFF. CDR3 bases: TGCAGTGCTAGAGCCGTGGGGCTAGTGCATTCCGGGGAGCTGTTTTTT. This rearrangement joins TRBV20-1 to TRBJ2-2, with D possibly matching TRBD1 (5 bases). V was shortened by 1 base and J by 6 bases, with 18 bases between the two germline ends. Germline CDR1 and CDR2: DFQATT and SNEGSKA (reference sequence). The CDR3 extends over 16 amino acids.

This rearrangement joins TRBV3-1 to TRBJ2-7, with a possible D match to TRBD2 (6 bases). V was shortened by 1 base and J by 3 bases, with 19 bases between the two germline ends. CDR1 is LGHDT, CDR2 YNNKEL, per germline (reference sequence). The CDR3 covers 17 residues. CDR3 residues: CASSQGFRTRGGYEQYF. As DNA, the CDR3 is TGTGCCAGCAGCCAAGGATTTCGGACAAGGGGAGGCTACGAGCAGTACTTC.

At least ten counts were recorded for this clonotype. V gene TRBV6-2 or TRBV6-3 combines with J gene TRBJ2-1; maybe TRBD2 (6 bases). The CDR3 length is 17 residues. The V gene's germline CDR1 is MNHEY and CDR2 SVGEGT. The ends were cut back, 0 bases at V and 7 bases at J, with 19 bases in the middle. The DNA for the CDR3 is TGTGCCAGCAGTTACTCGAAAGAGGGAGGCCCGAGGAATGAGCAGTTCTTC. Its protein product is CASSYSKEGGPRNEQFF.

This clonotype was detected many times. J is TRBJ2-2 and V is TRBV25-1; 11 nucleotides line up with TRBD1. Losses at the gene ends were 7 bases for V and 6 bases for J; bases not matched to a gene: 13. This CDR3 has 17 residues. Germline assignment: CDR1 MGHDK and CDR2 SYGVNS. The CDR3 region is CASTPSPGQGAAGELFF. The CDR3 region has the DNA TGTGCCAGCACCCCCTCCCCAGGACAGGGGGCAGCCGGGGAGCTGTTTTTT.

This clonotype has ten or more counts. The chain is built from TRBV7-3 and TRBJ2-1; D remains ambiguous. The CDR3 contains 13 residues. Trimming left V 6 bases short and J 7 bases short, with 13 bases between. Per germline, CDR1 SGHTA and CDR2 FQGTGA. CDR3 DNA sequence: TGTGCCAGCAGTCCGGGCGTGAGGAATGAGCAGTTCTTC. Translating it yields CASSPGVRNEQFF.

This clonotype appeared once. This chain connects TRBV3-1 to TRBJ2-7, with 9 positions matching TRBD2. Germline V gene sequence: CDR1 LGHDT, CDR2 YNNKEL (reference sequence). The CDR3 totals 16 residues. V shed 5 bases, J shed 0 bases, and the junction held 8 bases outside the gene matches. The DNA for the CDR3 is TGTGCCAGCAGCTTTATAAGCGGGAGGACCTCCTACGAGCAGTACTTC. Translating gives CASSFISGRTSYEQYF.

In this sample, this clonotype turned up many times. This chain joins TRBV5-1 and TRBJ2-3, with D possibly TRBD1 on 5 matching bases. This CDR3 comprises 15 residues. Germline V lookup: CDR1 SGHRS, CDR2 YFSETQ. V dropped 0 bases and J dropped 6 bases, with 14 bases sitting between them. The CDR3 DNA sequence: TGCGCCAGCAGCTTGGGACAGACACAGTCCGATACGCAGTATTTT. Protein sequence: CASSLGQTQSDTQYF.

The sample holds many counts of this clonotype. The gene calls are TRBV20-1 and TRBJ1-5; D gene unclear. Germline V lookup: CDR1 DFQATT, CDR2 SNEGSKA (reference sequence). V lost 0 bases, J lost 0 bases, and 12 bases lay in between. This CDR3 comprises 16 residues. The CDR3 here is CSARDAGLASNQPQHF. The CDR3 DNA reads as TGCAGTGCTAGAGACGCCGGACTGGCTAGCAATCAGCCCCAGCATTTT.

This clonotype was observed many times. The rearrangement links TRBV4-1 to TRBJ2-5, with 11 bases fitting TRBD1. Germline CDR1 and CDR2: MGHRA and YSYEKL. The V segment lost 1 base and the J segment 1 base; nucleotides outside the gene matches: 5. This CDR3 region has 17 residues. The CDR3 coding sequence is TGCGCCAGCAGCCAAGTTAGGACAGGGGGCGTCCAAGAGACCCAGTACTTC. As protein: CASSQVRTGGVQETQYF.

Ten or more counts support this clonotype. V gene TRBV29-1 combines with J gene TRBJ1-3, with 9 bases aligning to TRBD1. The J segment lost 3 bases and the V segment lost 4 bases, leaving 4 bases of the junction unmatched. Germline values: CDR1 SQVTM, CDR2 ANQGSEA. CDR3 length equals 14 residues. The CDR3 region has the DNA TGCAGCGTTGTACAGGGGGCGCTTGGAAACACCATATATTTT. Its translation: CSVVQGALGNTIYF.

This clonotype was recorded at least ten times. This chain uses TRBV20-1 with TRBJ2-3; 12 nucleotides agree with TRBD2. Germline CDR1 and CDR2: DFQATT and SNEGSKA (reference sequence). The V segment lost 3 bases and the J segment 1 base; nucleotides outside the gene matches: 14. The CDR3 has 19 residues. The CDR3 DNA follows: TGCAGTGCTAGGCCACTGGGACTAGCGGGCGCCGTGGGCACAGATACGCAGTATTTT. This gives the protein CSARPLGLAGAVGTDTQYF.

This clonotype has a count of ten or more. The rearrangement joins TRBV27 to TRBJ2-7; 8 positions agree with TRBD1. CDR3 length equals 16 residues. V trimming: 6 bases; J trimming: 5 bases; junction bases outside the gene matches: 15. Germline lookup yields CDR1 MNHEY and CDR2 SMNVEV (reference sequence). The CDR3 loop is CASRPLRLQGGDEQYF. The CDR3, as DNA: TGTGCCAGCAGGCCCCTGAGGCTACAGGGGGGCGACGAGCAGTACTTC.

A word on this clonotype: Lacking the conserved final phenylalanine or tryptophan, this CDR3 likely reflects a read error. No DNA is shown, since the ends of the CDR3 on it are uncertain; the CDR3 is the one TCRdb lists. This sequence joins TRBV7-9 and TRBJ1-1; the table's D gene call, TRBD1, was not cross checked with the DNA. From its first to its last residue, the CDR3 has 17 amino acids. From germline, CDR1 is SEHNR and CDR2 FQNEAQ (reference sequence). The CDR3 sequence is CASSPGTGGRMNTEALL.